The rows below give T cell receptor beta chains drawn from one sample of a study of blood T cell repertoires in COVID-19. Profiling relied on immunoSEQ multiplex PCR, and the TCRdb table lists in-frame clones only, not all of them. The sample includes roughly 230,000 clones, less than 90% of them seen just once. The sequenced sample consisted of peripheral blood. The receptor source for this set is a man in his sixties or seventies with acute or convalescent COVID-19. CDR3s include the opening cysteine and the closing phenylalanine or tryptophan. A D gene is named only where the DNA matches it firmly. The listing skips clone size in some rows; elsewhere it reads once, few, many or a size class.

V gene	clone size	J gene	D gene	CDR3 protein	CDR3 DNA
TRBV15	once	TRBJ2-2	.	CATSRDRVRGELFF	TGTGCCACCAGCAGAGACCGGGTTCGCGGGGAGCTGTTTTTT
TRBV2	.	TRBJ2-1	TRBD2	CASRGAGGAYNEQFF	TGTGCCAGCAGGGGAGCGGGAGGGGCCTACAATGAGCAGTTCTTC
TRBV11-2	once	TRBJ2-3	TRBD2	CASSPRSGRVTDTQYF	TGTGCCAGCAGCCCCCGTAGCGGGAGGGTGACAGATACGCAGTATTTT
TRBV9	.	TRBJ2-3	TRBD2	CASSPTSGRSDTQYF	TGTGCCAGCAGCCCGACTAGCGGGAGGTCAGATACGCAGTATTTT
TRBV30	.	TRBJ1-1	TRBD1	CAWRARGTGGRTEAFF	TGTGCCTGGAGGGCCCGGGGGACAGGGGGGAGGACTGAAGCTTTCTTT
TRBV9	.	TRBJ2-2	TRBD2	CASSVASGSGTGELFF	TGTGCCAGCAGCGTAGCTAGCGGGAGTGGCACCGGGGAGCTGTTTTTT
TRBV30	.	TRBJ1-1	.	CAWRRGGRDTEAFF	TGTGCCTGGAGGAGGGGGGGCAGGGACACTGAAGCTTTCTTT
TRBV5-1	.	TRBJ1-4	TRBD1	CASSFGGQPSYEKLFF	TGCGCCAGCAGCTTTGGGGGACAGCCGTCCTATGAAAAACTGTTTTTT
TRBV18	.	TRBJ1-3	TRBD1	CASSPGQDGTIYF	TGTGCCAGCTCACCTGGACAGGACGGCACCATATATTTT
TRBV7-2	.	TRBJ1-1	.	CASSLGRNTEAFF	TGTGCCAGCAGCTTAGGTCGGAACACTGAAGCTTTCTTT
TRBV6-5	few	TRBJ1-6	.	CASSAQGRTNSPLHF	TGTGCCAGCAGCGCGCAGGGCCGGACTAATTCACCCCTCCACTTT
TRBV24-1	.	TRBJ1-1	.	CATSDFQGTEAFF	TGTGCCACCAGTGATTTCCAGGGAACTGAAGCTTTCTTT
TRBV28	.	TRBJ2-5	TRBD2	CASTSGRETQYF	TGTGCCAGTACGAGCGGGAGAGAGACCCAGTACTTC
TRBV9	once	TRBJ2-2	TRBD2	CASSSGTSGTGELFF	TGTGCCAGCAGCTCAGGGACTAGCGGCACCGGGGAGCTGTTTTTT
TRBV7-8	.	TRBJ1-5	TRBD1	CASSLEQGLYSNQPQHF	TGTGCCAGCAGCTTGGAACAGGGGTTGTATAGCAATCAGCCCCAGCATTTT
TRBV9	.	TRBJ2-7	TRBD1	CASSQGDSYEQYF	TGTGCCAGCAGCCAGGGGGATTCCTACGAGCAGTACTTC
TRBV19	.	TRBJ2-7	TRBD1	CASSTGTGSYEQYF	TGTGCCAGTAGTACCGGGACAGGGAGCTACGAGCAGTACTTC
TRBV5-1	.	TRBJ1-1	.	CASSLDGMNTEAFF	TGCGCCAGCAGCTTGGACGGGATGAACACTGAAGCTTTCTTT
TRBV2	.	TRBJ1-1	TRBD1	CASSIQGPNTEAFF	TGTGCCAGCAGTATACAGGGGCCGAACACTGAAGCTTTCTTT
TRBV7-2	.	TRBJ2-7	TRBD1	CASSLTAGQGVIISYEQYF	TGTGCCAGCAGCCTCACAGCTGGACAGGGGGTCATAATCTCCTACGAGCAGTACTTC